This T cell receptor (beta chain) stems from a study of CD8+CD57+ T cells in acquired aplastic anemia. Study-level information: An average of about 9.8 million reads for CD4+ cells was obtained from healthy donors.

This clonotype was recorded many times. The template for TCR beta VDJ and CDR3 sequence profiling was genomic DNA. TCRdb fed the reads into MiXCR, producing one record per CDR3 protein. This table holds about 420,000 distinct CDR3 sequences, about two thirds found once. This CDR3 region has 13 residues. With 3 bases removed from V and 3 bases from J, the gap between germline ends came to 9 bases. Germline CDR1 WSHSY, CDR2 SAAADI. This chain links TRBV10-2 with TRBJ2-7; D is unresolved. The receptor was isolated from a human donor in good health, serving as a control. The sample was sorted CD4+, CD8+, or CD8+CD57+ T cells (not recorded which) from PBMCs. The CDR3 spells CASSDSHFYEQYF. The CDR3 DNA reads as TGCGCCAGCAGTGACAGCCACTTCTACGAGCAGTACTTC.